Below, 3 T cell receptor beta chains from the same sample are listed, as sequenced in a study of blood T cell repertoires in COVID-19. Sequenced by immunoSEQ multiplex PCR; TCRdb stores in-frame clones only, minus some. Counted here are approximately 250,000 clones, 88% occurring once; the ten biggest clones make up around 3.1%. The specimen sequenced was PBMCs or T cells enriched from blood (not recorded which). These receptor sequences come from a middle-aged woman who had been exposed to COVID-19.

The V and J genes are TRBV30 and TRBJ1-1, with a tentative D call TRBD1 (5 bases). Germline values: CDR1 GTSNPN, CDR2 SVGIG (reference sequence). The V end lost 8 bases, the J end lost 1 base, and 11 bases lay between the germline ends. The CDR3 is made up of 12 amino acids. The CDR3 reads CARGAGNTEAFF. The CDR3 DNA follows: TGTGCCAGGGGCGCGGGGAACACTGAAGCTTTCTTT.

V and J are TRBV7-2 and TRBJ2-1, with 10 nucleotides matching TRBD2. V shed 3 bases and J 8 bases; nucleotides not matched to a gene: 13. Germline values: CDR1 SGHTA, CDR2 FQGNSA. The CDR3 has 17 amino acids. The CDR3 region is CASSFPRAGGLVDEQFF. Written as DNA, the CDR3 is TGTGCCAGCAGCTTCCCTAGAGCGGGGGGGCTGGTTGATGAGCAGTTCTTC. Using reference TRBV7-2 and TRBJ2-1 for the parts outside the CDR3, the full variable domain is GAGVSQSPSNKVTEKGKDVELRCDPISGHTALYWYRQSLGQGLEFLIYFQGNSAPDKSGLPSDRFSAERTGGSVSTLTIQRTQQEDSAVYLCASSFPRAGGLVDEQFFGPGTRLTVL.

The gene calls are TRBV28 and TRBJ1-3; 7 bases align to TRBD1. The length of the CDR3 is 16 residues. The germline CDR1 and CDR2 sequences are MDHEN and SYDVKM. V was pared by 6 bases and J by 0 bases, with 8 bases of the junction left unmatched. The CDR3 DNA sequence: TGTGCCAGCAGCCCCGGACAGGTTGGCTCTGGAAACACCATATATTTT. This codes for CASSPGQVGSGNTIYF.